Sequencing of this TCR beta chain was carried out in a study of T cell changes during pregnancy in multiple sclerosis. Assay used: immunoSEQ multiplex PCR; TCRdb lists only in-frame clones, some missing. The sample lists fewer than 100,000 clones, around 89% seen once, with under 2.5% in the top ten. Germline V gene data show CDR1 as GTSNPN and CDR2 as SVGIG (reference sequence). This CDR3 contains 12 residues. Trimming at V came to 2 bases and at J to 11 bases, leaving 6 bases not matched to a gene. This clone was counted once. The sample in question was peripheral blood, obtained before pregnancy. The receptor was derived from a female donor with multiple sclerosis, enrolled in a pregnancy study. V is TRBV30 and J is TRBJ2-1, with 7 bases lining up with TRBD1. CDR3 DNA sequence: TGTGCCTGGAGTCGCCGGGACAGTCAGCAGTTCTTC. It encodes CAWSRRDSQQFF.